This TCR beta chain was captured in a study of T cells after yellow fever vaccination. At the level of the study: Fractions of limited cellularity were prepared by means of SMART-Seq v4 Ultra Low Input.

Study-wide results and caveats: The appearance of a small share of clonotypes in both CD4 and CD8 compartments was observed.

This clonotype was found a few times. The target antigen is unknown. CDR1 is SGHKS, CDR2 YYEKEE, per germline (reference sequence). Trimming stripped 0 bases from V and 6 bases from J, with 9 bases between. The CDR3 length is 14 residues. One entry per CDR3 protein results from TCRdb running MiXCR on the 5' RACE reads. The table lists about 350,000 distinct CDR3 sequences, roughly 4.3% of them singletons. The sample was PBMCs, taken 5 days after the yellow fever booster vaccination. This TCR was recovered from a man younger than 35 who received the YFV17D yellow fever vaccine. The gene calls are TRBV5-5 and TRBJ2-2; perhaps TRBD2 as D (6 bases). Here the CDR3 DNA reads TGTGCCAGCAGCTTGGGATGGGGGGCCGGGGAGCTGTTTTTT. It translates to CASSLGWGAGELFF.